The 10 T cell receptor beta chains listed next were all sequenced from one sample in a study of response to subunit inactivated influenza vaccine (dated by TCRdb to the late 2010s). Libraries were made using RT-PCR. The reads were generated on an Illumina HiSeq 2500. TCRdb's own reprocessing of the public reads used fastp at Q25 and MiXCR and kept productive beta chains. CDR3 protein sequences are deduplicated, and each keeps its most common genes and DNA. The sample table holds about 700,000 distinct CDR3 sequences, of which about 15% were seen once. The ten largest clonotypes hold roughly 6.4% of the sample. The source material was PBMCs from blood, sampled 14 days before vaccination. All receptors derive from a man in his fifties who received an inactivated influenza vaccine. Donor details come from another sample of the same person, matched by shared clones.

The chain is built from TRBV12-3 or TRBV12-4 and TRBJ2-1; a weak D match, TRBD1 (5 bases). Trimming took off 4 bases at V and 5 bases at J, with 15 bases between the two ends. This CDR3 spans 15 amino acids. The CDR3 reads CASSYDRSLNNEQFF. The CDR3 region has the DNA TGTGCCAGCAGTTACGACAGATCCCTAAACAATGAGCAGTTCTTC.

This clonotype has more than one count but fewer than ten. In DNA, the CDR3 is TGCGCCAGCACGGGGACAGCGACCACAACTAATGAAAAACTGTTTTTT. Amino acid sequence: CASTGTATTTNEKLFF. The chain couples TRBV10-2 to TRBJ1-4; the match to TRBD1 covers 7 bases. Looked up from germline, CDR1 is WSHSY and CDR2 is SAAADI. The CDR3 covers 16 residues. The V and J ends lost 7 bases and 0 bases, in that order; junction bases with no gene match: 8.

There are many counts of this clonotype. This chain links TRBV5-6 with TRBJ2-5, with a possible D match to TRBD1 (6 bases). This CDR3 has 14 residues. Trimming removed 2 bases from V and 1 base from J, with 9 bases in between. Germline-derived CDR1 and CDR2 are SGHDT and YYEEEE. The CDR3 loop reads CASSLWTVQETQYF. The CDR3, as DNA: TGTGCCAGCAGCTTATGGACAGTCCAAGAGACCCAGTACTTC.

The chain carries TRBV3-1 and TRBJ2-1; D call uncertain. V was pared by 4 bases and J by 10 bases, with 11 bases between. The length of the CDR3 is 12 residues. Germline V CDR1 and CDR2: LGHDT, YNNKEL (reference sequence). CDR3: CASSLMDAEQFF. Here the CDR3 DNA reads TGTGCCAGCAGCCTCATGGACGCCGAGCAGTTCTTC.

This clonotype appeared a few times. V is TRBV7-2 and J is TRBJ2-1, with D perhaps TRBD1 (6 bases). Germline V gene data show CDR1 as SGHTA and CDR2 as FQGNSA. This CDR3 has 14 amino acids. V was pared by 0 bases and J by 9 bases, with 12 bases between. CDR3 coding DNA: TGTGCCAGCAGCTTAGCACAGGGTACGACTGAGCAGTTCTTC. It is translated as CASSLAQGTTEQFF.

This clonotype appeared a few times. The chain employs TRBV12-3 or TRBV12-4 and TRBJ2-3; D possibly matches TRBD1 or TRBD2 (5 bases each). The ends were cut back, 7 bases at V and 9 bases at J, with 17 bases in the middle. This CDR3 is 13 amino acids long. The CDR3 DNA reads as TGTGCCAGCACTCTTGGGACCTCCGGCACGCAGTATTTT. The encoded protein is CASTLGTSGTQYF.

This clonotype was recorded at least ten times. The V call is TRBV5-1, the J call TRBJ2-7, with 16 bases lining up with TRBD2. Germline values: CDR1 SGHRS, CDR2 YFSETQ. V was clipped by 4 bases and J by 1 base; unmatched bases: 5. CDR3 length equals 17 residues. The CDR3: CASSGTSGRAFSYEQYF. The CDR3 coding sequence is TGCGCCAGCAGCGGGACTAGCGGGAGGGCCTTTTCCTACGAGCAGTACTTC.

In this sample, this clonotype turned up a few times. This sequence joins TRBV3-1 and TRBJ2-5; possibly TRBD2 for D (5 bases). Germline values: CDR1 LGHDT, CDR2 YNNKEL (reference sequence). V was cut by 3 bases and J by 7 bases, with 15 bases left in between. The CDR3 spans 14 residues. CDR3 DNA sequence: TGTGCCAGCAGCCATTCAACTAGGACGAGGACCCAGTACTTC. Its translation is CASSHSTRTRTQYF.

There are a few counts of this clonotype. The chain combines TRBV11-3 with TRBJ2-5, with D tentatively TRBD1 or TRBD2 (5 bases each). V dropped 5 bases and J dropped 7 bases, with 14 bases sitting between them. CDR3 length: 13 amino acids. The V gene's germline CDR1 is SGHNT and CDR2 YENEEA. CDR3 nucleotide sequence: TGTGCCAGCAGCGACGAGGACGGGGCGACCCAGTACTTC. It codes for CASSDEDGATQYF.

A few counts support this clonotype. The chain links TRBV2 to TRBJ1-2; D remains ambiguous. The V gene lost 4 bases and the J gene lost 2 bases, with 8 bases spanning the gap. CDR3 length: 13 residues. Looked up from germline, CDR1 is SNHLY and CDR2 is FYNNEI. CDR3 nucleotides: TGTGCCAGCAGTGCTTCCGAGAACTATGGCTACACCTTC. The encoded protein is CASSASENYGYTF.